This T cell receptor (beta chain) was found in a study of healthy donors' naive CD4 and CD8 T cells. Of note for this clonotype: Its antigen is unidentified.

CD4+CD8-CD45RO-CD45RA+ cells were naive CD4+; CD8+CD4-CD45RA+CD27bright cells were naive CD8+. Study-level findings and limits: A reported CD4+/CD8+ bias affected most V and J genes in naive cells. Negatively charged CDR3s marked CD8+ lineage; positively charged CDR3s marked CD4+ lineage.

This CDR3 has 13 residues. Germline-derived CDR1 and CDR2 are SGHRS and YFSETQ. Trimming removed 4 bases at V and 5 bases at J, with 12 bases between. Each TCR library used 500 ng of total RNA and a linear amplification protocol. As handled by the study authors: Roughly five healthy donors contributed 60,000 to 80,000 sequenced TCR alpha transcripts. MiXCR was run by TCRdb on the reads, yielding one entry per CDR3 protein. The V and J calls, along with clone size, are taken from TCRdb and not from the paper's own processing. The sample holds roughly 200,000 distinct CDR3 sequences; about 74% are singletons and the top ten take more than 2%.

The sequencing sample was made of naive CD4+ and CD8+ T cells sorted from blood, pooled from several donors. The receptor was derived from a pool of human donors in good health; the sample pools cells from several healthy donors. The chain is built from TRBV5-1 and TRBJ2-5; tentatively, D is TRBD2 (5 bases). CDR3 sequence reads: CASSAGAAETQYF. The CDR3 coding sequence is TGCGCCAGCAGCGCGGGCGCCGCCGAGACCCAGTACTTC.